This TCR beta chain was obtained from a study of beta chain features in type 1 diabetes. Across the whole study: Sorted cells numbering around 100,000,000 were examined across all samples.

A word on this clone: Its specificity is unknown.

The study, taken as a whole, reports: In the patient group, naive, central memory and Treg TCRB repertoires seemed more alike than in the healthy donor group. A cDNA-based sequencing approach could over-represent cells with high TCR expression.

Sorting with CD45RO/CCR7/CD25/CD127/CD95/CD27 yielded naive, central memory, regulatory and stem-like memory CD4+ cells. Every bit of the isolated RNA underwent reverse transcription, so sequencing read expressed TCRB transcripts. The data were produced by immunoSEQ multiplex PCR, yet TCRdb's version contains in-frame clones alone and is incomplete. The table includes 110,000 to 150,000 clones, around 8.7% detected once. Germline-derived CDR1 and CDR2 are SGHRS and YFSETQ. The CDR3 sequence is 15 residues long. V was pared by 0 bases and J by 6 bases, with 6 bases of the junction left unmatched. This TCR was recovered from a man aged 18 to 30 in good health. The V gene is TRBV5-1, the J gene TRBJ2-3; 8 bases align to TRBD1. Sequenced sample: central memory CD4+ T cells from blood. CDR3 sequence reads: CASSLGQGFSDTQYF. CDR3 nucleotides: TGCGCCAGCAGCTTGGGACAGGGGTTTTCGGATACGCAGTATTTT.